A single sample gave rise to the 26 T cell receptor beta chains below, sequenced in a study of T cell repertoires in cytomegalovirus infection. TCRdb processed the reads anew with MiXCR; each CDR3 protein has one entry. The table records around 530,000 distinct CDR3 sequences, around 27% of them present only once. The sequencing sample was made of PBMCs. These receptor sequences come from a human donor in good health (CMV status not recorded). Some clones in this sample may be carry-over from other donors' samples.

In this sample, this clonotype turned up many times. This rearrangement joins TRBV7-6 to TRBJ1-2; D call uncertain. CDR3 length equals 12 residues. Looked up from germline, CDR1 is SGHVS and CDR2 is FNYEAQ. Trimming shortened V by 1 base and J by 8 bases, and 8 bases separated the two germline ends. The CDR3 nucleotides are TGTGCCAGCAGCTTAGGGGGAGAAGGCTACACCTTC. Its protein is CASSLGGEGYTF.

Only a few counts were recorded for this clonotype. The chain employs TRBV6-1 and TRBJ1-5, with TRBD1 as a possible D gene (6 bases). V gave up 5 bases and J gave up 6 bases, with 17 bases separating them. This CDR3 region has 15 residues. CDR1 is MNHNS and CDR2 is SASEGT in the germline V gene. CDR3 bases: TGTGCCAGCAGTTCCCGGCGGGGGGCTGGTCAGCCCCAGCATTTT. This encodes CASSSRRGAGQPQHF.

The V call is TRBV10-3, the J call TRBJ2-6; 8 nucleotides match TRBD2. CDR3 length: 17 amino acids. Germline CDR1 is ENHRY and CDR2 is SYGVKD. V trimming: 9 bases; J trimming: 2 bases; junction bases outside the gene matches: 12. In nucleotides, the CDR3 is TGTGCCATAGCCCAATCGCCGGGGGGGGCTGGGGCCAACGTCCTGACTTTC. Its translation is CAIAQSPGGAGANVLTF.

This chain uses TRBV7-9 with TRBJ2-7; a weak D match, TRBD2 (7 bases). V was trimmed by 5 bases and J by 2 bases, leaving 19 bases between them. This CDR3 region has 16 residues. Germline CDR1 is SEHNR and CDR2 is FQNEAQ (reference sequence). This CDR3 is CASSPGGGRVAYEQYV. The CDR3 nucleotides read TGTGCCAGCAGCCCCGGGGGCGGGAGAGTCGCCTACGAGCAGTACGTC.

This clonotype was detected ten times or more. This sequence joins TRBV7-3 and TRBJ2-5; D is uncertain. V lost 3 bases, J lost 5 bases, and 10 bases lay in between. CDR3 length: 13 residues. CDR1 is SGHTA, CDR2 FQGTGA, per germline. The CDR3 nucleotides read TGTGCCAGCAGCTTTAGAGCTGGGGAGACCCAGTACTTC. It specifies CASSFRAGETQYF.

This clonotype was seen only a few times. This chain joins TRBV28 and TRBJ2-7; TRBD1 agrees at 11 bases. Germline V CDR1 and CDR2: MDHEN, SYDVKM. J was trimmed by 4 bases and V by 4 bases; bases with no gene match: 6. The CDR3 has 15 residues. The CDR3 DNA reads TGTGCCAGCAGTTCTAATGGACAGGGGGCATACGAGCAGTACTTC. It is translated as CASSSNGQGAYEQYF.

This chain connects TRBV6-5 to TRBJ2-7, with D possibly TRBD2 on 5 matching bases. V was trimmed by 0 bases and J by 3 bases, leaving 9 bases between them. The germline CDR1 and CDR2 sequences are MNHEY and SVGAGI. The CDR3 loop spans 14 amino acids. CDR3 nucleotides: TGTGCCAGCAGTTACTCGAGACGGGACTACGAGCAGTACTTC. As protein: CASSYSRRDYEQYF.

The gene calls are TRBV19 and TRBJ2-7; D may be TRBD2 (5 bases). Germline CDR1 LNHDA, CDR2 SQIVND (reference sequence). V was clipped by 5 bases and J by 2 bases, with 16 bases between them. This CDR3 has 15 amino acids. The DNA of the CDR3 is TGTGCCAGTAGTGAGTGGGCTAGCCCAACCTACGAGCAGTACTTC. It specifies CASSEWASPTYEQYF.

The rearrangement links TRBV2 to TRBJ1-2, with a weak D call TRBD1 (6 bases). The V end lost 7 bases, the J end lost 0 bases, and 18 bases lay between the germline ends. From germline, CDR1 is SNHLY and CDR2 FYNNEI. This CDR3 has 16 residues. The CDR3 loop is CASTGGQGRTNYGYTF. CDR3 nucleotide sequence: TGTGCCAGCACCGGAGGGCAGGGGAGGACTAACTATGGCTACACCTTC. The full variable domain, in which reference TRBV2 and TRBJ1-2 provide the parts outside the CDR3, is EPEVTQTPSHQVTQMGQEVILRCVPISNHLYFYWYRQILGQKVEFLVSFYNNEISEKSEIFDDQFSVERPDGSNFTLKIRSTKLEDSAMYFCASTGGQGRTNYGYTFGSGTRLTVV.

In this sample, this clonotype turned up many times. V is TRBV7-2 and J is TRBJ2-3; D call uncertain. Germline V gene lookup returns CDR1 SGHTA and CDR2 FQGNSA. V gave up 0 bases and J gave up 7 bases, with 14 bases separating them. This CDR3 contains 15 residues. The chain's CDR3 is CASSLAPSAIYTQYF. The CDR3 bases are TGTGCCAGCAGCTTAGCACCCTCCGCTATCTATACGCAGTATTTT.

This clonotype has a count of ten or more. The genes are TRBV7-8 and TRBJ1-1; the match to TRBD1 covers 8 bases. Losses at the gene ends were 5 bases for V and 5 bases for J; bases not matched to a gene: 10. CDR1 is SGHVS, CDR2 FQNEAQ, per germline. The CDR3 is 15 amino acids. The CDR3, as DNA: TGTGCCAGCAGCCGGACCGGGACAGGAGTGACTGAAGCTTTCTTT. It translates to CASSRTGTGVTEAFF.

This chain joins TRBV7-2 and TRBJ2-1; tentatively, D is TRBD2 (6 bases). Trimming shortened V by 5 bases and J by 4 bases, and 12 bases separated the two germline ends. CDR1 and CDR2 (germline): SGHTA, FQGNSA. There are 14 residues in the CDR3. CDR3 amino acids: CASSPGLEYNEQFF. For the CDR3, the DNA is TGTGCCAGCAGCCCGGGACTCGAGTACAATGAGCAGTTCTTC.

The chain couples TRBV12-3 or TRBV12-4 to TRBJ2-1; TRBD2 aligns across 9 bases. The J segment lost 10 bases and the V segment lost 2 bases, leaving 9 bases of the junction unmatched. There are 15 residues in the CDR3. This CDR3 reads CASSLSGLAGKEQFF. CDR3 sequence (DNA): TGTGCCAGCAGTTTATCTGGGCTAGCGGGGAAGGAGCAGTTCTTC.

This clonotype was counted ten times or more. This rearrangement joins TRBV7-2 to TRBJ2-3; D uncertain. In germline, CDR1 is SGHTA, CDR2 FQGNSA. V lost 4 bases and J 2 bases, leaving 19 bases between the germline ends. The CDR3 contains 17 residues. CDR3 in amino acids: CASSSNAVAMNTDTQYF. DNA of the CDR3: TGTGCCAGCAGCTCAAACGCGGTGGCGATGAACACAGATACGCAGTATTTT.

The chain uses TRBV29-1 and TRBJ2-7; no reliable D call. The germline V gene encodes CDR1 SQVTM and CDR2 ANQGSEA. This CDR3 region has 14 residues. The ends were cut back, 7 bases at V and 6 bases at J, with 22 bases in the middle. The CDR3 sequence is CSAQARPGKSEQYF. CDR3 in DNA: TGCAGCGCTCAAGCCCGTCCAGGAAAGAGCGAGCAGTACTTC.

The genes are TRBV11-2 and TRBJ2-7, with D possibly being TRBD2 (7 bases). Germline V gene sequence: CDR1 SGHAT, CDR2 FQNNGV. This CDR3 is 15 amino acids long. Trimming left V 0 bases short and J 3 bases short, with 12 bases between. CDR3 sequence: CASSLEGGGGYEQYF. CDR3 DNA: TGTGCCAGCAGCTTAGAAGGGGGAGGGGGCTACGAGCAGTACTTC.

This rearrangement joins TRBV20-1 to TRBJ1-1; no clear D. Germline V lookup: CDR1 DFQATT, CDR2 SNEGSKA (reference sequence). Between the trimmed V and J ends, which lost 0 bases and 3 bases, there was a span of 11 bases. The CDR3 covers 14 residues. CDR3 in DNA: TGCAGTGCTAGAGAATGGCAATCTGACACTGAAGCTTTCTTT. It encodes CSAREWQSDTEAFF.

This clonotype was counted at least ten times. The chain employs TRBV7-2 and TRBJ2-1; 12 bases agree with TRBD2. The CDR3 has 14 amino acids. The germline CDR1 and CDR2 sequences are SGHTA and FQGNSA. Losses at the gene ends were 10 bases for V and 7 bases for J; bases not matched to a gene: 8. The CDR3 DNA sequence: TGTGCCACTCTGGGACTAGCGGGCTTGAATGAGCAGTTCTTC. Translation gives CATLGLAGLNEQFF.

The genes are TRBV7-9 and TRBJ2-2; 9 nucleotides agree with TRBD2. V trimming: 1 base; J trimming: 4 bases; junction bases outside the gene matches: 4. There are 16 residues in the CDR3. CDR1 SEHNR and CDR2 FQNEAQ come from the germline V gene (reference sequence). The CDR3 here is CASSLVRAGGTGELFF. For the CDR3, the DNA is TGTGCCAGCAGCTTAGTACGAGCGGGAGGCACCGGGGAGCTGTTTTTT.

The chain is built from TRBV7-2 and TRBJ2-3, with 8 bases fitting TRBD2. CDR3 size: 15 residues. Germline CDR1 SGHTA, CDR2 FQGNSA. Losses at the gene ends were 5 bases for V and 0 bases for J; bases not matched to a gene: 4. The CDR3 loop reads CASSATSGSTDTQYF. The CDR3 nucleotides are TGTGCCAGCAGCGCCACTAGCGGAAGCACAGATACGCAGTATTTT.

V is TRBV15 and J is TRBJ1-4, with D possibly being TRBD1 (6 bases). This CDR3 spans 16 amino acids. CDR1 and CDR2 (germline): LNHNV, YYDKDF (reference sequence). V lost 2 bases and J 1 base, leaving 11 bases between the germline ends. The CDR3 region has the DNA TGTGCCACCAGCAGAACACAGGGAAGAACTAATGAAAAACTGTTTTTT. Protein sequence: CATSRTQGRTNEKLFF. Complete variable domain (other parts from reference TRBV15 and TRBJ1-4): DAMVIQNPRYQVTQFGKPVTLSCSQTLNHNVMYWYQQKSSQAPKLLFHYYDKDFNNEADTPDNFQSRRPNTSFCFLDIRSPGLGDTAMYLCATSRTQGRTNEKLFFGSGTQLSVL.

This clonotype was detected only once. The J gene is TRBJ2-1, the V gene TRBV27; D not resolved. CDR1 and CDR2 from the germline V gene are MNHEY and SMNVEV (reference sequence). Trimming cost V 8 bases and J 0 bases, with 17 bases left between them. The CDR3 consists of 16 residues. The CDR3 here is CASSDLSPSSYNEQFF. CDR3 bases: TGTGCCAGCTCCGACCTGTCCCCGAGCTCCTACAATGAGCAGTTCTTC.

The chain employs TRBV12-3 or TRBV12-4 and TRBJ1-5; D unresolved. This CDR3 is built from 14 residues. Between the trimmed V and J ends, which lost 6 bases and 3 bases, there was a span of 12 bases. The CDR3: CASRYGLDNQPQHF. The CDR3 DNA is TGTGCCAGCAGATATGGACTGGACAATCAGCCCCAGCATTTT.

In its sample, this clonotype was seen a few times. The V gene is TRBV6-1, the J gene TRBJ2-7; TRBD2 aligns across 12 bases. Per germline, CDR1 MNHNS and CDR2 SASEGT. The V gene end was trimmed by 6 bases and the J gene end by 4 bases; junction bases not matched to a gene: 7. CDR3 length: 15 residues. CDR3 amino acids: CASRASGRDIYEQYF. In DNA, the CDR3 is TGTGCCAGCAGAGCTAGCGGGAGGGATATTTACGAGCAGTACTTC.

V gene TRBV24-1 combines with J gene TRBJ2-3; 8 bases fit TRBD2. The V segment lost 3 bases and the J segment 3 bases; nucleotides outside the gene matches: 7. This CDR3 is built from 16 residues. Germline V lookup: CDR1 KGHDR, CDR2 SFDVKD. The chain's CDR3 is CATSDAGGGGTDTQYF. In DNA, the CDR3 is TGTGCCACCAGTGATGCCGGGGGGGGCGGAACAGATACGCAGTATTTT.

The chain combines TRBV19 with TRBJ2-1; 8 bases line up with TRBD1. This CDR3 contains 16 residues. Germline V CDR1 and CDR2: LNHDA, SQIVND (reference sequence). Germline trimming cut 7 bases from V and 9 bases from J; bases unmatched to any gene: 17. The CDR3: CASISFGAGGNFEQFF. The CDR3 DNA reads TGTGCCAGTATCTCCTTTGGAGCAGGGGGCAATTTTGAGCAGTTCTTC.